These T cell receptor beta chains were read from a single sample in a study of blood T cell repertoires in COVID-19. Method: immunoSEQ multiplex PCR; TCRdb's copy keeps in-frame clones and lacks some. Of 250,000 to 350,000 clones in the sample, around 87% are singletons; the top ten hold about 7.8%. Sequenced input: peripheral blood. These receptors were taken from a woman aged 45 to 65 who had recovered from COVID-19. The CDR3 runs from the conserved cysteine through the conserved F or W. D genes are given only for firm matches. Where a row states a size, it is once, few, many or the class of an expanded clone; other rows omit it.

TRBV5-4	once	TRBJ1-1	TRBD1	TGTGCCAGCAGCCCGTCAGGGGGCACTGAAGCTTTCTTT	CASSPSGGTEAFF
TRBV28	NA	TRBJ1-5	TRBD1	TGTGCCAGCAGAGCACAGGGGGCCAATCAGCCCCAGCATTTT	CASRAQGANQPQHF
TRBV5-4	NA	TRBJ1-1	NA	TGTGCCAGCAGCTTGGGACAGCCGAACACTGAAGCTTTCTTT	CASSLGQPNTEAFF
TRBV27	NA	TRBJ1-4	TRBD1	TGTGCCAGCAGTTTATCGTCGCAGGGGGTTGAAAAACTGTTTTTT	CASSLSSQGVEKLFF
TRBV29-1	NA	TRBJ2-7	NA	NA	CSVGAGTGEYF
TRBV7-8	NA	TRBJ1-5	NA	TGTGCCAGCAGCTTATCAGGGAACAATCAGCCCCAGCATTTT	CASSLSGNNQPQHF
TRBV2	NA	TRBJ2-7	TRBD2	TGTGCCAGCAGCCCCGGGACTAGCGGGAGTTACGAGCAGTACTTC	CASSPGTSGSYEQYF
TRBV5-1	NA	TRBJ2-3	NA	TGCGCCAGCAGCTTACAACAGGGAACTAGCACAGATACGCAGTATTTT	CASSLQQGTSTDTQYF
TRBV5-4	NA	TRBJ1-4	NA	TGTGCCAGCAGCTTTATAGGGAGGGATGAAAAACTGTTTTTT	CASSFIGRDEKLFF
TRBV7-2	NA	TRBJ2-3	NA	TGTGCCAGCAGCTTAGAGGGAGGATGGACAGATACGCAGTATTTT	CASSLEGGWTDTQYF
TRBV7-2	NA	TRBJ2-5	TRBD2	TGTGCCAGCAGCTTAAGCGGGGGGGCCGAAAAGACCCAGTACTTC	CASSLSGGAEKTQYF
TRBV5-4	NA	TRBJ2-6	TRBD1	TGTGCCAGCAGCTTAATAGGACAGGGGAACGGGGCCAACGTCCTGACTTTC	CASSLIGQGNGANVLTF
TRBV6-4	NA	TRBJ2-2	TRBD2	TGTGCCAGCAGTGAAGCTAGCGGGACGAACACCGGGGAGCTGTTTTTT	CASSEASGTNTGELFF
TRBV11-2	once	TRBJ2-7	TRBD2	TGTGCCAGCAGCCCCTTAGCGGGGGCCTACGAGCAGTACTTC	CASSPLAGAYEQYF
TRBV6-5	NA	TRBJ2-3	NA	TGTGCCAGCAGGGGCCTGACAGATACGCAGTATTTT	CASRGLTDTQYF
TRBV19	NA	TRBJ1-4	TRBD1	TGTGCCACCTCTACCCCGGGACAGGGGGCCTTTAGACTGTTTTTT	CATSTPGQGAFRLFF
TRBV7-2	few	TRBJ2-1	TRBD1	TGTGCCAGCAGCGGACAGGGATCCAATGAGCAGTTCTTC	CASSGQGSNEQFF
TRBV5-4	once	TRBJ2-7	NA	TGTGCCAGCAGAACAACAGGCCAGAATCCCTACGAGCAGTACTTC	CASRTTGQNPYEQYF
TRBV5-5	NA	TRBJ2-1	TRBD2	TGTGCCAGCAGCTTTTTAGCGGGGCAGAACAATGAGCAGTTCTTC	CASSFLAGQNNEQFF
TRBV7-2	NA	TRBJ1-2	NA	TGTGCCAGCAGCTTGACAAACTATGGCTACACCTTC	CASSLTNYGYTF
TRBV12-3/TRBV12-4	once	TRBJ2-7	NA	TGTGCCAGCAGGTTCTCCGGGACTTACGAGCAGTACTTC	CASRFSGTYEQYF
TRBV5-1	NA	TRBJ2-1	TRBD1	TGCGCCAGCAGCTTGACAGGGGAGTTGAGGTTCTTC	CASSLTGELRFF
TRBV6-5	NA	TRBJ2-5	TRBD1	TGTGCCAGCAAGAGACAGGGGGCCGGGACCCAGTACTTC	CASKRQGAGTQYF
TRBV6-5	once	TRBJ1-5	TRBD1	TGTGCCAGCAGTCGGACAGGGAGGAGTCAGCCCCAGCATTTT	CASSRTGRSQPQHF
TRBV7-2	NA	TRBJ2-3	TRBD1	TGTGCCAGCAGCTCCGGGACAGGGTTGGATACGCAGTATTTT	CASSSGTGLDTQYF
TRBV25-1	NA	TRBJ1-5	NA	TGTGCCAGCAGCTACGGCAATCAGCCCCAGCATTTT	CASSYGNQPQHF
TRBV7-3	NA	TRBJ1-2	NA	TGTGCCAGCAGCTTACTACCTGGCTACACCTTC	CASSLLPGYTF
TRBV5-1	NA	TRBJ1-2	TRBD1	TGCGCCAGCAGCTTCAGTACAGGGGAGATCAATGGCTACACCTTC	CASSFSTGEINGYTF
TRBV6-5	once	TRBJ2-5	TRBD2	TGTGCCAGCAGGCCCCGACTAGCGGGAGAAGAGACCCAGTACTTC	CASRPRLAGEETQYF
TRBV3-1/TRBV3-2	NA	TRBJ1-2	TRBD1	TGTGCCAGCAGCCAAAATGGCCGGGACAGGGTCTATGGCTACACCTTC	CASSQNGRDRVYGYTF
TRBV28	many	TRBJ1-2	TRBD1	TGTGCCAGCAGGGGACAGGGCGGCTTCCGTGGCTACACCTTC	CASRGQGGFRGYTF
TRBV29-1	NA	TRBJ2-2	NA	TGCAGCGTGCTGACTACGTTCGACACCGGGGAGCTGTTTTTT	CSVLTTFDTGELFF
TRBV29-1	NA	TRBJ1-5	TRBD1	TGCAGCGTAGGGACAGGGGTAAATCAGCCCCAGCATTTT	CSVGTGVNQPQHF
TRBV19	NA	TRBJ2-2	TRBD2	TGTGCCAGCTTACAATCACTAGCGGGGGCTTCCGGGGAGCTGTTTTTT	CASLQSLAGASGELFF
TRBV6-5	NA	TRBJ2-3	NA	TGTGCCAGCAGCGAGGTGGGAGATACGCAGTATTTT	CASSEVGDTQYF
TRBV5-1	NA	TRBJ2-2	NA	TGCGCCAGCAGCGCCAAAGTTACAGGGTTGGGGATCGCCGGGGAGCTGTTTTTT	CASSAKVTGLGIAGELFF
TRBV30	once	TRBJ1-3	NA	TGTGCCGCACAGGCGGGGGGCTCTGGAAACACCATATATTTT	CAAQAGGSGNTIYF
TRBV29-1	NA	TRBJ1-1	NA	TGCAGCGTTGAAGATCGGGTTGGGTCTGAAGCTTTCTTT	CSVEDRVGSEAFF
TRBV7-2	NA	TRBJ1-1	NA	TGTGCCAGCACCCAAAGTAGGGGTTTAACTGAAGCTTTCTTT	CASTQSRGLTEAFF
TRBV5-6	NA	TRBJ2-3	TRBD2	TGTGCCAGCAGCCCGAGCGGGACCACAGATACGCAGTATTTT	CASSPSGTTDTQYF
TRBV20-1	NA	TRBJ1-2	NA	TGCAGTGCTAGTGCGGGTGGCTATGGCTACACCTTC	CSASAGGYGYTF
TRBV6-1	once	TRBJ2-1	NA	TGTGCCAGCAGTGAAGTAAGCGGGAATGAGCAGTTCTTC	CASSEVSGNEQFF
TRBV25-1	few	TRBJ1-1	NA	TGTGCCAGCAGTGACAGGCTGAACACTGAAGCTTTCTTT	CASSDRLNTEAFF
TRBV6-5	few	TRBJ1-2	TRBD1	TGTGCCAGCAGACTACAGGGGGCGGGAGGCTACACCTTC	CASRLQGAGGYTF
TRBV4-3	NA	TRBJ2-3	NA	TGCGCCAGCAGCCAAGATAGGGGCTCTAGCACAGATACGCAGTATTTT	CASSQDRGSSTDTQYF
TRBV9	NA	TRBJ2-3	TRBD1	TGTGCCAGCAGCATCTCGGGACAGGGCAACACAGATACGCAGTATTTT	CASSISGQGNTDTQYF
TRBV18	NA	TRBJ2-2	TRBD1	TGTGCCAGCTCAAGAGACAGGGGTGGAGCCGGGGAGCTGTTTTTT	CASSRDRGGAGELFF
TRBV6-5	few	TRBJ1-5	NA	TGTGCCAGCAGTTACAAGGGGGAGAAGCCCCAGCATTTT	CASSYKGEKPQHF
TRBV28	NA	TRBJ1-5	NA	TGTGCCAGCAGTTCGGCGGGGTTGGTCCAAGATAGCAATCAGCCCCAGCATTTT	CASSSAGLVQDSNQPQHF
TRBV10-3	once	TRBJ1-1	NA	TGTGCCATCAGTGAGTCGCGGTCCACTGAAGCTTTCTTT	CAISESRSTEAFF
TRBV25-1	NA	TRBJ2-5	NA	TGTGCCAGCAGTGATTACGCTTACTTAGGACAGCCGCAAGAGACCCAGTACTTC	CASSDYAYLGQPQETQYF
TRBV4-1	once	TRBJ2-7	NA	TGCGCCAGCAGCCTCCGACAGGGAGGTGGCTACGAGCAGTACTTC	CASSLRQGGGYEQYF
TRBV28	NA	TRBJ2-4	TRBD2	TGTGCCAGCAGGGTTGGGACTAGCGGGACTCCAGTTCAGTACTTC	CASRVGTSGTPVQYF
TRBV5-4	NA	TRBJ2-1	NA	TGTGCCAGCAAAATTAGTGAAGCGTTCTACAATGAGCAGTTCTTC	CASKISEAFYNEQFF
TRBV6-5	NA	TRBJ1-5	NA	TGTGCCAGCGGTCGTACTAATCAGCCCCAGCATTTT	CASGRTNQPQHF
TRBV3-1/TRBV3-2	NA	TRBJ2-7	NA	TGTGCCAGCAGCCAAGCGGGGTTTGTGCACGAGCAGTACTTC	CASSQAGFVHEQYF
TRBV20-1	NA	TRBJ2-7	NA	TGCAGTGCTAGCGACCTTCGGGAGAAGTACTTC	CSASDLREKYF
TRBV19	NA	TRBJ2-1	NA	TGTGCCAGTAGTACCGTGGGGGGGCACAATGAGCAGTTCTTC	CASSTVGGHNEQFF
TRBV9	NA	TRBJ2-2	TRBD2	TGTGCCAGCAGCGTAGGGACTAGCGGCTACGGGGAGCTGTTTTTT	CASSVGTSGYGELFF
TRBV4-2	once	TRBJ1-1	NA	TGTGCCAGCAGCCAGTCTACGTCAGGCGTACTAGCTTTCTTT	CASSQSTSGVLAFF